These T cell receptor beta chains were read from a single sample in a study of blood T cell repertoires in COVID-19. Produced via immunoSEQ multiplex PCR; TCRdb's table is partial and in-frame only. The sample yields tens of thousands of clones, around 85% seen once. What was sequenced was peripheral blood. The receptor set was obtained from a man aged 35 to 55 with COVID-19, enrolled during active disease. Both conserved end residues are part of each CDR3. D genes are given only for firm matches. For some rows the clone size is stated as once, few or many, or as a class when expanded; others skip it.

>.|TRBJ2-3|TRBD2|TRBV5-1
TGCGCCAGCAGCTTCGAAGGGACTAGGGGGTTGGATACGCAGTATTTT
CASSFEGTRGLDTQYF
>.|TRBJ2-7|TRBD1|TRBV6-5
TGTGCCTCTAAGAGGGACAGCACCTACGAGCAGTACTTC
CASKRDSTYEQYF
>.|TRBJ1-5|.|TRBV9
TGTGCCAGCAGCGTAGGATCGGGAGTAAATCAGCCCCAGCATTTT
CASSVGSGVNQPQHF
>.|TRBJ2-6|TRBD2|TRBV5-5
TGTGCCAGCAGCCGGACTAGCTTGGGTGGGGCCAACGTCCTGACTTTC
CASSRTSLGGANVLTF
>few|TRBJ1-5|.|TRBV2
TGTGCCAGCAGGTTAGATAGCAATCAGCCCCAGCATTTT
CASRLDSNQPQHF
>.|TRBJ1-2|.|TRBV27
TGTGCCAGCAGTTTATCGGGTCCGGGGGGCTATGGCTACACCTTC
CASSLSGPGGYGYTF
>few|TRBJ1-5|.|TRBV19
TGTGCCAGTAGTGGTGGGGGACAAACTTATAGCAATCAGCCCCAGCATTTT
CASSGGGQTYSNQPQHF
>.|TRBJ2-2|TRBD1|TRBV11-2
TGTGCCAGCAGACCAACAGGGGGCGCCGACACCGGGGAGCTGTTTTTT
CASRPTGGADTGELFF
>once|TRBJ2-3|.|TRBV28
TGTGCCAGCAGTGGGGACTGGAACACAGATACGCAGTATTTT
CASSGDWNTDTQYF
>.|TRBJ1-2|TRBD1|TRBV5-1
TGCGCCAGCAGCTTAGGAGACAGGGGCTATGGCTACACCTTC
CASSLGDRGYGYTF
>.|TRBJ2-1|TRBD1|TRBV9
TGTGCCAGCAGCGTAGCCGGACAGGGGGTTTCGTTATCCGAGCAGTTCTTC
CASSVAGQGVSLSEQFF
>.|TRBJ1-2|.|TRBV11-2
TGTGCCAGCAGCTTGGGACAAAACTATGGCTACACCTTC
CASSLGQNYGYTF
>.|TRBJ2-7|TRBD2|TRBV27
TGTGCCAGCAGTGCACTAGCGGGGGGGCTTGAGCAGTACTTC
CASSALAGGLEQYF
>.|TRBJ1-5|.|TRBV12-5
TGTGCTAGTGGTTCAGGCAGAAGGACAGATAGCAATCAGCCCCAGCATTTT
CASGSGRRTDSNQPQHF
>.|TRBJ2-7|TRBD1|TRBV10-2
TGCGCCAGCAGTGCCGGGACAGGGGGCTCCTACGAGCAGTACTTC
CASSAGTGGSYEQYF
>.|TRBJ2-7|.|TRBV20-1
TGCAGTGCTAGTAACAGTCCCTACGAGCAGTACTTC
CSASNSPYEQYF
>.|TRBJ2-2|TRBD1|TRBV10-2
TGCGCCAGCAGTGAGTCGTTTGAGGGGGCGCGGGCCGGGGAGCTGTTTTTT
CASSESFEGARAGELFF
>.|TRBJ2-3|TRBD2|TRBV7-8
TGTGCCAGCAGCCCCCGGGGCACTAGCGGGGGGACAGATACGCAGTATTTT
CASSPRGTSGGTDTQYF
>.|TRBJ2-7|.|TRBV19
TGTGCCAGTAGTATCGACGACACCTACGAGCAGTACTTC
CASSIDDTYEQYF
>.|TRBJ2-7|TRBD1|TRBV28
TGTGCCAGCAGCATCACAGGGGTCGAGCAGTACTTC
CASSITGVEQYF